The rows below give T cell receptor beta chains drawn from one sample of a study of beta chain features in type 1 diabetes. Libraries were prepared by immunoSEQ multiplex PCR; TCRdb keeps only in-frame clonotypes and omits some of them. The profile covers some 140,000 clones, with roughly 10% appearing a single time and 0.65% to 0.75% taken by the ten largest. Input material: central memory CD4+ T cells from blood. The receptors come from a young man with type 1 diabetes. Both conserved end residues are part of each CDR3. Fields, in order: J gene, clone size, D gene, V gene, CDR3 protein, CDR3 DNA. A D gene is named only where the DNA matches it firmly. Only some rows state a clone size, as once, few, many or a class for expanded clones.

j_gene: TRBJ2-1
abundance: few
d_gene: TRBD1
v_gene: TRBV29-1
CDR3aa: CSVAPGTGTKQFF
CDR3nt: TGCAGCGTTGCACCCGGGACAGGGACAAAGCAGTTCTTC

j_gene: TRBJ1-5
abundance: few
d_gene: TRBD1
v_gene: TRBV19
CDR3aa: CASSGTVVQPQHF
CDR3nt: TGTGCCAGTAGTGGGACAGTGGTTCAGCCCCAGCATTTT

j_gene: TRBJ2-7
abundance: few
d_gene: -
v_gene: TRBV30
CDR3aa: CAWSAGLLSYEQYF
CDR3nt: TGTGCCTGGAGTGCGGGACTGCTCTCCTACGAGCAGTACTTC

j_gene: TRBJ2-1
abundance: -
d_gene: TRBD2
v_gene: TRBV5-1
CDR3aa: CASSLVSGGQYNEQFF
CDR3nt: TGCGCCAGCAGCTTAGTTAGCGGGGGGCAATACAATGAGCAGTTCTTC

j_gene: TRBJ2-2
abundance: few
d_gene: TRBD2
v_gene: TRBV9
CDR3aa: CASSVDPAGATGELFF
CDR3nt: TGTGCCAGCAGCGTAGATCCAGCGGGGGCCACCGGGGAGCTGTTTTTT

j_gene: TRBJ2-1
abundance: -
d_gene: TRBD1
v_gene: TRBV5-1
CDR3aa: CASSAGQGADQQFF
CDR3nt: TGCGCCAGCAGCGCGGGACAGGGGGCGGATCAGCAGTTCTTC

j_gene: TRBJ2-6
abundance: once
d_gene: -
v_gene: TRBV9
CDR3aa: CASSVPVGREWSGANVLTF
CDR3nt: TGTGCCAGCAGCGTCCCCGTCGGACGGGAATGGTCTGGGGCCAACGTCCTGACTTTC

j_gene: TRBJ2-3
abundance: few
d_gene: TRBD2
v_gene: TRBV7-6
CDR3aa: CASSLTSGGAGDTQYF
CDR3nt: TGTGCCAGCAGCTTAACTAGCGGGGGGGCCGGAGATACGCAGTATTTT

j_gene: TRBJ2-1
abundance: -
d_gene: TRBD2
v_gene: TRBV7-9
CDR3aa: CASSWIAGAEDNEQFF
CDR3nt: TGTGCCAGCAGCTGGATAGCGGGGGCCGAGGACAATGAGCAGTTCTTC

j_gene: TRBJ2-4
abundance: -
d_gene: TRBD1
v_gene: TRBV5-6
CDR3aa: CASSASQGADIQYF
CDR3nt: TGTGCCAGCAGCGCAAGTCAGGGGGCTGACATTCAGTACTTC

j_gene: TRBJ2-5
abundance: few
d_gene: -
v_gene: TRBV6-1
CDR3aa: CASSMGARETQYF
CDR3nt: TGTGCCAGCAGTATGGGGGCCAGGGAGACCCAGTACTTC

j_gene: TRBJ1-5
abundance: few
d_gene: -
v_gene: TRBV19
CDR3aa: CGAGQRNQPQHF
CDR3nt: TGTGGGGCGGGTCAGCGCAATCAGCCCCAGCATTTT